The present T cell receptor (beta chain) was sequenced within a study of cytomegalovirus exposure and HLA in healthy donors. Study-level findings and limits: Later analysis demonstrated an association between a missense DCLRE1C variant and TCR beta V- and J-gene trimming.

Concerning this clone: What it recognizes is unknown.

Primers for the PCR totalled 60 Vbeta and 13 Jbeta. Generated by immunoSEQ multiplex PCR, the TCRdb table keeps only in-frame clones and is missing some. The data contain more than 95,000 clones, 60% to 85% of them singletons. CDR1 MNHNY and CDR2 SVGAGI come from the germline V gene (reference sequence). The CDR3 has 13 amino acids. The V and J ends lost 6 bases and 4 bases respectively, with 12 bases between them. The chain has TRBV6-6 and TRBJ1-2; D is possibly TRBD1 (5 bases). Sample: PBMCs. The sequence came from a man aged 30-40 years in good health and CMV-seronegative. The CDR3 DNA is TGTGCCAGCAGCCAAGACGGGGGCTATGGCTACACCTTC. Encoded protein: CASSQDGGYGYTF.